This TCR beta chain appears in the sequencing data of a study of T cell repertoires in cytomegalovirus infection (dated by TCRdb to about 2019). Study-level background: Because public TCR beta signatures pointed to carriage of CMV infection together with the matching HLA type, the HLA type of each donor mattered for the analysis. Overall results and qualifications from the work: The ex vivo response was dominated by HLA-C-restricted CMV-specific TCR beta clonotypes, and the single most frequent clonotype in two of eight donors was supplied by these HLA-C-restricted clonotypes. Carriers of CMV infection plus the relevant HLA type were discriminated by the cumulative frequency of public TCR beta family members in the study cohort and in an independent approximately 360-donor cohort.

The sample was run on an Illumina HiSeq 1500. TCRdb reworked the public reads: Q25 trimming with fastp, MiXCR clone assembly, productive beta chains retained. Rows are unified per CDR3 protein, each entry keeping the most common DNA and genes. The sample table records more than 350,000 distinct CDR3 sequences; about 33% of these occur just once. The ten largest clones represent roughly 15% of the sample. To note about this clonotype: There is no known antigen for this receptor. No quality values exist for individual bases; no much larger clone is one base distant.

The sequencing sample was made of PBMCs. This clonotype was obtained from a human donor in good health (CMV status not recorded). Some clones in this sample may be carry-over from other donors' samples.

Read as DNA, the sequence is TGCAGCGCCGCGCCCTGGTCCACAGATACGCAGTATTTT. Its translation is CSAAPWSTDTQYF. Rearrangement joined TRBV29-1 to TRBJ2-3, with the D gene not confidently named. The CDR3 covers 13 residues, taking in both the cysteine and the phenylalanine. Kept here is only the CDR3 DNA, which spans 39 bases and is read in frame from base 1. CDR1 and CDR2, looked up from the germline V gene, are SQVTM and ANQGSEA. Deletion took 7 bases off V and 2 bases off J, with a span of 13 bases between the germline ends.